In this sample, the clone carrying this T cell receptor (beta chain) turned up a few times. The antigen is undetermined. Here the gene names and germline are mouse. Read data end 4 residues before the CDR3 end; the end is taken from the germline J gene. Other DNA sequences in this specimen translate into the identical CDR3. Reverse transcribed after extraction, RNA yielded cDNA as the sequencing template. Produced via immunoSEQ multiplex PCR; TCRdb's table is partial and in-frame only. The sample has about 270,000 clones, none seen only once. This sample is drawn from a study of CD8+ T cells in alopecia areata. The overall study: Transfer of skin from approximately 6-12-month-old C3H/HeJ graft donors with spontaneous alopecia was made to approximately 6-11-week-old female C3H/HeJ mice.

Findings and caveats of the study: Lesional tissue from the scalp (especially in alopecia totalis/universalis) showed higher clonality than normal scalp.

Pooled cells of cutaneous lymph node origin were sorted on CD4, CD8alpha, NKG2D, NKG2ACE and other markers. The CDR3 spans 15 residues. Germline CDR1 is NSHNY and CDR2 is SYGAGN. Trimming removed 2 bases from V and 1 base from J, with 11 bases in between. The sequence was obtained from a C3H/HeJ mouse with alopecia areata. Strain haplotype at MHC: H2-k. Material: CD4+ T cells sorted from a lymph node. The chain joins TRBV13-1 to TRBJ2-5, with D possibly being TRBD2 (7 bases). CDR3 DNA (partial): TGTGCCAGCAGTGAAGCGGGGGGCCACCAAGAC. It translates to CASSEAGGHQD. The full CDR3 protein reads CASSEAGGHQDTQYF.